Below, 17 T cell receptor beta chains from the same sample are listed, as sequenced in a study of Tregs in tolerant kidney transplant recipients. After approximately 6 days with irradiated graft donor PBMCs, CFSE-labeled recipient PBMCs were FACS-sorted. No antigen is known for these receptors. Only in-frame clones appear in the TCRdb table, and some are missing; sequencing was by immunoSEQ multiplex PCR. This sample has several thousand clones, with around a third found just once. The source material was CD8+ T cells from blood cultured with allogeneic cells, sampled before the transplant. All receptors derive from a human patient who received a combined kidney and bone marrow transplant.

In this sample, this clone is medium-sized. The chain couples TRBV19 to TRBJ2-1; TRBD2 aligns across 8 bases. After removal of 3 bases from V and 7 bases from J, the junction contained 5 bases not matched to a gene. CDR1 and CDR2 from the germline V gene are LNHDA and SQIVND (reference sequence). The CDR3 is 14 residues long. This chain's CDR3 is CASSISGGPNEQFF. The CDR3 nucleotides read TGTGCCAGTAGTATCTCGGGAGGGCCGAATGAGCAGTTCTTC.

This clone was seen only a few times. The chain recombines TRBV27 with TRBJ2-1; TRBD1 aligns across 7 bases. CDR3 length: 17 amino acids. Germline loops: CDR1 MNHEY, CDR2 SMNVEV (reference sequence). The V gene end was trimmed by 6 bases and the J gene end by 2 bases; junction bases not matched to a gene: 13. The CDR3 DNA sequence: TGTGCCAGCAGCCCCCAGGGTGTGAGGGGGCCCTACAATGAGCAGTTCTTC. It specifies CASSPQGVRGPYNEQFF.

Points on this clone: Other DNA sequences in this specimen translate into the identical CDR3. The rearrangement joins TRBV5-4 to TRBJ2-3; 14 nucleotides align to TRBD2. This CDR3 has 15 amino acids. V lost 5 bases to trimming and J lost 3 bases; unmatched junction nucleotides: 2. The germline V gene encodes CDR1 SGHNT and CDR2 YYREEE (reference sequence). Here the CDR3 DNA reads TGTGCCAGCAGTCGACTAGCGGGGGGGACAGATACGCAGTATTTT. The encoded protein is CASSRLAGGTDTQYF.

This clone was seen only a few times. The genes are TRBV11-3 and TRBJ2-5, with 10 positions matching TRBD2. V lost 1 base, J lost 2 bases, and 7 bases stayed unmatched. CDR3 length: 17 amino acids. Germline values: CDR1 SGHNT, CDR2 YENEEA. The CDR3 nucleotides read TGTGCCAGCAGCTTAGCCGCTAGCGGGAGCACACAAGAGACCCAGTACTTC. Translating gives CASSLAASGSTQETQYF.

By sample share, this clone is medium-sized. This rearrangement joins TRBV30 to TRBJ2-2; D call uncertain. This CDR3 is 15 amino acids long. The V gene lost 5 bases and the J gene lost 6 bases, with 19 bases spanning the gap. CDR1 and CDR2 from the germline V gene are GTSNPN and SVGIG (reference sequence). DNA of the CDR3: TGTGCCTGGGATCTGGCCGCCCCCTTGGCCGGGGAGCTGTTTTTT. The encoded protein is CAWDLAAPLAGELFF.

The rearrangement uses TRBV11-1 and TRBJ2-7; D is possibly TRBD2 (5 bases). Looked up from germline, CDR1 is SGHAT and CDR2 is FQDESV (reference sequence). The V end lost 4 bases, the J end lost 0 bases, and 13 bases lay between the germline ends. The CDR3 extends over 15 amino acids. The CDR3 sequence is CASSSPRGYSYEQYF. The CDR3 coding sequence is TGTGCCAGCAGCTCACCGCGAGGGTACTCCTACGAGCAGTACTTC.

The chain joins TRBV30 to TRBJ2-7; possible D gene TRBD1, 6 bases. V was trimmed by 4 bases and J by 2 bases, leaving 12 bases between them. Germline CDR1 is GTSNPN and CDR2 is SVGIG (reference sequence). This CDR3 comprises 13 residues. The CDR3: CAWTATGTYEQYF. CDR3 DNA: TGTGCCTGGACGGCGACAGGAACCTACGAGCAGTACTTC.

This clone qualifies as large. The rearrangement links TRBV6-6 to TRBJ2-7, with D maybe TRBD1 (5 bases). The germline V and J ends were trimmed by 4 bases and 4 bases, with 8 bases remaining between them. Germline V gene lookup returns CDR1 MNHNY and CDR2 SVGAGI (reference sequence). This CDR3 has 12 amino acids. Here the CDR3 reads CASSLQAYEQYF. CDR3 nucleotides: TGTGCCAGCAGTTTACAGGCGTACGAGCAGTACTTC.

This chain uses TRBV7-6 with TRBJ2-5; D gene ambiguous. CDR3 size: 15 residues. Germline CDR1 is SGHVS and CDR2 is FNYEAQ. V was pared by 2 bases and J by 1 base, with 11 bases between. CDR3 region: CASSLYESVQETQYF. The CDR3 region has the DNA TGTGCCAGCAGCTTATACGAGTCGGTCCAAGAGACCCAGTACTTC.

The J gene is TRBJ2-3, the V gene TRBV5-5; D not resolved. This CDR3 region has 15 residues. V shed 0 bases and J shed 5 bases, with 13 bases lying between them. CDR1 and CDR2 (germline): SGHKS, YYEKEE (reference sequence). This chain's CDR3 is CASSLAPLGEDTQYF. DNA of the CDR3: TGTGCCAGCAGCTTGGCCCCTCTAGGTGAAGATACGCAGTATTTT.

This clone is classed as medium-sized. The V gene is TRBV9, the J gene TRBJ2-3; D possibly corresponds to TRBD2 (6 bases). This CDR3 is built from 17 residues. Germline values: CDR1 SGDLS, CDR2 YYNGEE. V was cut by 0 bases and J by 0 bases, with 14 bases left in between. The CDR3 here is CASSVGPLATSTDTQYF. The CDR3 nucleotides read TGTGCCAGCAGCGTAGGCCCTCTAGCGACTAGCACAGATACGCAGTATTTT.

The chain is built from TRBV12-5 and TRBJ2-1; 10 bases match TRBD1. The J segment lost 7 bases and the V segment lost 6 bases, leaving 6 bases of the junction unmatched. CDR1 is LGHNT, CDR2 FRNRAP, per germline. The CDR3 extends over 14 amino acids. The CDR3 protein is CASGPGQGFNEQFF. The DNA for the CDR3 is TGTGCTAGTGGGCCGGGACAGGGGTTTAATGAGCAGTTCTTC. Full variable domain (rest looked up from reference TRBV12-5 and TRBJ2-1): DARVTQTPRHKVTEMGQEVTMRCQPILGHNTVFWYRQTMMQGLELLAYFRNRAPLDDSGMPKDRFSAEMPDATLATLKIQPSEPRDSAVYFCASGPGQGFNEQFFGPGTRLTVL.

The V call is TRBV11-3, the J call TRBJ2-1, with no clear D. V gave up 1 base and J gave up 4 bases, with 11 bases separating them. This CDR3 contains 15 residues. CDR1 and CDR2 (germline): SGHNT, YENEEA. The DNA of the CDR3 is TGTGCCAGCAGCTTAGGGCCCGAACCTTACAATGAGCAGTTCTTC. This encodes CASSLGPEPYNEQFF.

This sequence joins TRBV2 and TRBJ2-3, with 14 bases lining up with TRBD2. The germline gives CDR1 SNHLY, CDR2 FYNNEI. This CDR3 is built from 19 residues. V gave up 5 bases and J gave up 6 bases; unmatched junction bases: 16. This CDR3 reads CASSPGLAGAWVRGDTQYF. CDR3 sequence (DNA): TGTGCCAGCAGTCCGGGACTAGCGGGAGCGTGGGTCAGGGGGGATACGCAGTATTTT.

This chain uses TRBV9 with TRBJ2-3; D might be TRBD1 (5 bases). CDR1 and CDR2 (germline): SGDLS, YYNGEE. V was cut by 4 bases and J by 5 bases, with 14 bases left in between. The CDR3 runs to 14 residues. The CDR3 protein is CASSPPLTEDTQYF. Here the CDR3 DNA reads TGTGCCAGCAGCCCTCCACTGACAGAAGATACGCAGTATTTT.

This chain connects TRBV4-1 to TRBJ1-1; D ambiguous. In germline, CDR1 is MGHRA, CDR2 YSYEKL. The CDR3 is made up of 15 amino acids. The germline V and J ends were trimmed by 4 bases and 4 bases, with 16 bases remaining between them. CDR3 sequence reads: CASSLTNIGSTEAFF. Here the CDR3 DNA reads TGCGCCAGCAGCCTGACGAACATCGGGAGCACTGAAGCTTTCTTT.

This chain joins TRBV27 and TRBJ1-5; weak D call: TRBD1 (6 bases). The CDR3 has 19 residues. The V gene's germline CDR1 is MNHEY and CDR2 SMNVEV (reference sequence). V dropped 1 base and J dropped 0 bases, with 19 bases sitting between them. CDR3 in amino acids: CASSLYPPRDKYSNQPQHF. The CDR3 DNA follows: TGTGCCAGCAGTTTATACCCCCCACGGGACAAATATAGCAATCAGCCCCAGCATTTT.